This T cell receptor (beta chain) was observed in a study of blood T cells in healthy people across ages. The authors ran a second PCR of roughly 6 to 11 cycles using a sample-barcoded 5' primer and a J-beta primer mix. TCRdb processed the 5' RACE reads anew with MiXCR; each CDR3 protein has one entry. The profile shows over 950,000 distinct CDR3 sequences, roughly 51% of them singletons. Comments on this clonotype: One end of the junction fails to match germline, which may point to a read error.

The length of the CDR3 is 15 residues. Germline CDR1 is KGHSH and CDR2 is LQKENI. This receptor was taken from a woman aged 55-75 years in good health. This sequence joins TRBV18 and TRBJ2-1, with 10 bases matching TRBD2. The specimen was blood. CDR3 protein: CANSPSSGRNNEQFF. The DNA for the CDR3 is TGTGCCAACTCACCTTCTAGCGGGAGAAACAATGAGCAGTTCTTC.